The T cell receptor (beta chain) described here comes from a study of T cells in Graves' hyperthyroidism and ophthalmopathy. The germline V gene has CDR1 DFQATT and CDR2 SNEGSKA (reference sequence). This CDR3 region has 15 residues. V lost 0 bases and J 6 bases, leaving 16 bases between the germline ends. Study-wide results and limits: The majority of expanded thyroid clonotypes above 0.001 also appeared in blood.

Amplified TCR beta CDR3 regions came from RNA transcripts. First-round RT-PCR targeting the TCR CDR3 was performed with the HTBI primer set. TCRdb passed the multiplex PCR reads through MiXCR, listing each CDR3 protein once. Here the sample spans around 300,000 distinct CDR3 sequences, nearly 15% being singletons. In this sample, this clonotype turned up many times. Its antigen is still unknown. J is TRBJ2-3 and V is TRBV20-1, with D tentatively TRBD1 (6 bases). The sequenced sample consisted of blood. This receptor was obtained from a woman between 50 and 59 years old with Graves' hyperthyroidism that later progressed to Graves' ophthalmopathy. DNA for the CDR3: TGCAGTGCTAGAGATACCCACGCTAGGGGGGATACGCAGTATTTT. Amino acid sequence: CSARDTHARGDTQYF.